This TCR beta chain was identified during a study of Ad26.COV2.S vaccination and SARS-CoV-2 variants. Study-level background: The vaccine Ad26.COV2.S was put into the muscle once, or twice with 56 days between.

The germline CDR1 and CDR2 sequences are SNHLY and FYNNEI. This CDR3 comprises 18 residues. The V end lost 3 bases, the J end lost 1 base, and 21 bases lay between the germline ends. Generated by immunoSEQ multiplex PCR, the TCRdb table keeps only in-frame clones and is missing some. The repertoire holds roughly 350,000 clones, with roughly 91% as singletons. Documented treatment: 15 to 20 received Ad26.COV2.S at low or high dose, single or two shots; about 5 received placebo; per-sample allocation not given. Day 63 after the first injection of vaccine or placebo was the sampling time. This receptor was taken from a person between 18 and 59 years old who received the Ad26.COV2.S COVID-19 vaccine or a placebo. The source was peripheral blood, collected in a trial of Ad26.COV2.S vaccine versus placebo. The chain carries TRBV2 and TRBJ1-2, with D possibly matching TRBD1 (5 bases). The CDR3 loop is CASSDFGLGTGLNYGYTF. Written as DNA, the CDR3 is TGTGCCAGCAGTGACTTTGGGTTGGGGACGGGACTTAACTATGGCTACACCTTC.